This T cell receptor (beta chain) was documented in a study of T cells in Graves' hyperthyroidism and ophthalmopathy. Amplified regions were TCR beta CDR3 sequences from RNA transcripts. Primed by the HTBI set, a first-round RT-PCR was run on the TCR CDR3. One entry per CDR3 protein, called by TCRdb with MiXCR from the multiplex PCR reads. The profile covers approximately 710,000 distinct CDR3 sequences, with approximately 15% appearing a single time and 15% to 19% taken by the ten largest. Diagnosis of hyperthyroidism was new in patients aged 18 to 65, and its duration was under 2 months. Investigators excluded patients with uncontrolled infection, other autoimmune disease, pregnancy or lactation. V was cut by 4 bases and J by 2 bases, with 11 bases left in between. Germline V gene sequence: CDR1 LNHDA, CDR2 SQIVND (reference sequence). CDR3 length equals 15 residues.

The TCR sequence derives from a man aged 50-60 years with Graves' hyperthyroidism. The chain joins TRBV19 to TRBJ2-2, with D possibly matching TRBD1 (6 bases). The sample consisted of blood. The CDR3 nucleotides are TGTGCCAGTAGTAATACAGGGTTCAACACCGGGGAGCTGTTTTTT. This gives the protein CASSNTGFNTGELFF. The full variable domain, completed using reference TRBV19 and TRBJ2-2, is DGGITQSPKYLFRKEGQNVTLSCEQNLNHDAMYWYRQDPGQGLRLIYYSQIVNDFQKGDIAEGYSVSREKKESFPLTVTSAQKNPTAFYLCASSNTGFNTGELFFGEGSRLTVL.